A single T cell receptor (beta chain) is shown here with its context. The data derive from a study of blood T cell repertoires in COVID-19. Across the whole study: The United States, Italy and Spain provided the acute and convalescent COVID-19 samples.

CDR1 and CDR2 (germline): SNHLY, FYNNEI. Deletions cut 6 bases from V and 0 bases from J, with 10 bases between. This CDR3 spans 14 amino acids. Recruitment covered about two dozen US areas and drew participants whose ages spanned about 18 to 100 years. Cohort placement rested on clinical history that participants reported themselves. A PCR-confirmed or clinician-diagnosed COVID-19 case had contacted exposed participants within 2 weeks of entry. This table comes from immunoSEQ multiplex PCR, and its TCRdb copy is limited to in-frame clones, with some not included. The sample yields 120,000 to 150,000 clones, approximately 86% seen once.

The sequenced material came from PBMCs or T cells enriched from blood (not recorded which). The clonotype was recovered from a woman aged 40 to 50 who had been exposed to COVID-19. V and J are TRBV2 and TRBJ2-3, with D perhaps TRBD2 (6 bases). The CDR3 sequence: CASRAGLSTDTQYF. In DNA form, the CDR3 reads TGTGCCAGCAGGGCGGGACTTAGCACAGATACGCAGTATTTT.